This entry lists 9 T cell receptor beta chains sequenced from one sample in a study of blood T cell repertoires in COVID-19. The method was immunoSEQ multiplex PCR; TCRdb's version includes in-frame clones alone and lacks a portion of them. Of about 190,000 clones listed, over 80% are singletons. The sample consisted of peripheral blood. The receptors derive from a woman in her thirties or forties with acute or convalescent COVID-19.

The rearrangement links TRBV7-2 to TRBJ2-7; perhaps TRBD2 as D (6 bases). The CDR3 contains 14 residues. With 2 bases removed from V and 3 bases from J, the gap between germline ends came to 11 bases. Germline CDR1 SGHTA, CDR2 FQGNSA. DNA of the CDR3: TGTGCCAGCAGCTTAAGTAGGGAGGTCTACGAGCAGTACTTC. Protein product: CASSLSREVYEQYF.

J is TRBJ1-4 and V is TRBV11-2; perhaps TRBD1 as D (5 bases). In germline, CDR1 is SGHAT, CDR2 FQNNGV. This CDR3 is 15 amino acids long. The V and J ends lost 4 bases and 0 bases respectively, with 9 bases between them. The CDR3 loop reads CASSYGGATNEKLFF. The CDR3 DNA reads TGTGCCAGCAGCTACGGAGGGGCAACTAATGAAAAACTGTTTTTT.

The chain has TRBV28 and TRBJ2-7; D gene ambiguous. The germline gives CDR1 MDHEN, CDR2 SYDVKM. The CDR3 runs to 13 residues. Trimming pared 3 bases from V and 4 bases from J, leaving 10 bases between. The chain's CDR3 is CASSLADSYEQYF. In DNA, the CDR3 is TGTGCCAGCAGTTTGGCTGACTCGTACGAGCAGTACTTC.

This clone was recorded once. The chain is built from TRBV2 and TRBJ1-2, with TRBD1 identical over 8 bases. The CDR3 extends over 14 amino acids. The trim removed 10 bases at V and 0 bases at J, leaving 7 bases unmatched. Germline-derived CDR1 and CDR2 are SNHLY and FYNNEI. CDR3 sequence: CATRTGTANYGYTF. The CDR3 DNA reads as TGTGCCACACGGACAGGGACGGCTAACTATGGCTACACCTTC. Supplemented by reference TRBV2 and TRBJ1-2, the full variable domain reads EPEVTQTPSHQVTQMGQEVILRCVPISNHLYFYWYRQILGQKVEFLVSFYNNEISEKSEIFDDQFSVERPDGSNFTLKIRSTKLEDSAMYFCATRTGTANYGYTFGSGTRLTVV.

The CDR3, as DNA: TGTGCCAGCCGGTTGACAGGGGCTGGAAACACCATATATTTT. It specifies CASRLTGAGNTIYF. The V and J genes are TRBV19 and TRBJ1-3; 8 nucleotides match TRBD1. The junction had 6 bases not matched to a gene; V was cut back by 9 bases and J by 2 bases. Per germline, CDR1 LNHDA and CDR2 SQIVND (reference sequence). This CDR3 region has 14 residues.

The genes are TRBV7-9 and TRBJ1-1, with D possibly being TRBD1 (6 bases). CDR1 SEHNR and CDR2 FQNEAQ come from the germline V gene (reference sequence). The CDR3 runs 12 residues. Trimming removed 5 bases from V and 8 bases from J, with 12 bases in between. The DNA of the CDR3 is TGTGCCAGCAGCCAAGCTACAGGGGAAGCTTTCTTT. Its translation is CASSQATGEAFF.

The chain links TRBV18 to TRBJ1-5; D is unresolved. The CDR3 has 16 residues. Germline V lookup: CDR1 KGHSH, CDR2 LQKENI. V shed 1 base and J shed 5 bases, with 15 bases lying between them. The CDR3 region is CASSPRAGTTYQPQHF. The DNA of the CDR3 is TGTGCCAGCTCACCACGGGCAGGTACGACCTATCAGCCCCAGCATTTT.

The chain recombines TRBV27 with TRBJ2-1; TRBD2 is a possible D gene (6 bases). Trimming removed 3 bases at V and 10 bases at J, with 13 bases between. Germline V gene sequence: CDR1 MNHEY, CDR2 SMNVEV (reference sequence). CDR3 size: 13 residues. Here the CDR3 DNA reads TGTGCCAGCAGTTTGGGAACTAGCATCGAGCAGTTCTTC. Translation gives CASSLGTSIEQFF.

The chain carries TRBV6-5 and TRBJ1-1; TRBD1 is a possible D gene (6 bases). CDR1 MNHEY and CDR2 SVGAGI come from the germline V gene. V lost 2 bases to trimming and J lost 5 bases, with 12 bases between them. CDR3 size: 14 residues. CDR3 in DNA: TGTGCCAGCAGTTACGTCGCAGGGGAAACTGAAGCTTTCTTT. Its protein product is CASSYVAGETEAFF.